One T cell receptor (beta chain) is described in this entry. The sample belongs to a study of blood T cell repertoires in COVID-19. The wider study: COVID-19 samples, acute and convalescent, were from the United States, Italy and Spain. PBMCs, B-cell-depleted T cells, or T cells provided the cDNA or gDNA that made up the material.

In the original processing: From reference gene primer amplification, estimates of nucleated cell counts were derived. This table comes from immunoSEQ multiplex PCR, and its TCRdb copy is limited to in-frame clones, with some not included. V and J calls and clone size are copied from that table; D and trimming were computed from the DNA. The sample records 200,000 to 300,000 clones, around 84% being singletons. Trimming at V came to 4 bases and at J to 2 bases, leaving 0 bases not matched to a gene. This CDR3 region has 13 residues. CDR1 MNHEY and CDR2 SVGAGI come from the germline V gene. The specimen was peripheral blood. The genes are TRBV6-5 and TRBJ2-7, with TRBD1 identical over 9 bases. The receptor comes from a man aged 35 to 55 who had recovered from COVID-19. The CDR3 region is CASSWDRAYEQYF. The CDR3 DNA reads as TGTGCCAGCAGTTGGGACAGGGCCTACGAGCAGTACTTC.